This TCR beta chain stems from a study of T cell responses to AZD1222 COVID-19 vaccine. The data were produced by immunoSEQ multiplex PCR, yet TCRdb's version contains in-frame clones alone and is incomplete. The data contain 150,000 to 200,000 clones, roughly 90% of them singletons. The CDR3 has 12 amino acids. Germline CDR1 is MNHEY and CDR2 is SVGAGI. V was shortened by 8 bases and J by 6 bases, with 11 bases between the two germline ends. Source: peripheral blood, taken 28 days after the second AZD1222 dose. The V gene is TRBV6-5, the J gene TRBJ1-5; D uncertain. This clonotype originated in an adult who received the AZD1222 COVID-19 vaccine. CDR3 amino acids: CASEQLSQPQHF. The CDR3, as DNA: TGTGCCAGCGAACAGCTCAGTCAGCCCCAGCATTTT.